This T cell receptor (beta chain) was sequenced for a study of shared clonotypes between healthy human individuals. As for this clone: Its target is unknown.

The V and J ends lost 3 bases and 8 bases respectively, with 14 bases between them. The CDR3 is 14 residues long. Germline loops: CDR1 MDHEN, CDR2 SYDVKM. Study observations and caveats: Sample collection involved blood only; tissue repertoires are likely different. It was expected that sequencing depth would affect clonotype sharing among donors. Roughly 4.7% was the fraction of naive CD4 clonotypes found shared across several donors.

CD8 cells regarded as naive lacked CD45RO, were positively chosen for CCR7, and omitted terminally differentiated effector memory CD45RA+ cells. At a deep level, the assay was run. Profiling relied on immunoSEQ multiplex PCR, and the TCRdb table lists in-frame clones only, not all of them. Here the sample spans hundreds of thousands of clones, about 92% being singletons. The gene calls are TRBV28 and TRBJ2-1; D is uncertain. The receptor was derived from a man aged 30 to 39 in good health. The specimen sequenced was naive CD8+ T cells sorted from blood. The CDR3 sequence is CASSFRLRAYEQFF. In DNA form, the CDR3 reads TGTGCCAGCAGTTTTAGGCTACGGGCCTATGAGCAGTTCTTC.